The sequence of this TCR beta chain was determined in a study of blood T cell repertoires in COVID-19. Whole-study context: Some COVID-19 samples were acute and others convalescent; all came from the United States, Italy and Spain. The analysed material was cDNA or gDNA that came from T cells, B-cell-depleted T cells, or PBMCs.

Repertoires were generated with immunoSEQ multiplex PCR, while TCRdb's copy carries only in-frame clones and drops some. The sample lists roughly 190,000 clones, about 88% seen once, with 3.2% in the top ten. The CDR3 length is 14 residues. From germline, CDR1 is SGHTA and CDR2 FQGNSA. The J segment lost 4 bases and the V segment lost 5 bases, leaving 7 bases of the junction unmatched. The rearrangement uses TRBV7-2 and TRBJ1-2; 7 bases agree with TRBD1. The receptor's source is a woman aged 30 to 39 who had recovered from COVID-19. Sequences were obtained from PBMCs or T cells enriched from blood (not recorded which). The CDR3 DNA reads as TGTGCCAGCAGCACAGCGGACAGGCTCTATGGCTACACCTTC. Its protein product is CASSTADRLYGYTF.